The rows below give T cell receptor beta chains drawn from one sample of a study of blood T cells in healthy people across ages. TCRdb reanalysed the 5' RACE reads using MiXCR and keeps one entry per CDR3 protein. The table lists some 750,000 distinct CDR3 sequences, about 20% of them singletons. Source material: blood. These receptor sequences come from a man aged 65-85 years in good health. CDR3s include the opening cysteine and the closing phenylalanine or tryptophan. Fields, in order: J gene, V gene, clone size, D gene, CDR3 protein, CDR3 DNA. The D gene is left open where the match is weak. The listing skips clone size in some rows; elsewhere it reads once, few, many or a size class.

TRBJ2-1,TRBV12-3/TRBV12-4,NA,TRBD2,CASRNLAGGSYNEQFF,TGTGCCAGCAGGAACCTAGCGGGGGGTTCCTACAATGAGCAGTTCTTC
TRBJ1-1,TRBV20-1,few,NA,CSAGTHGWGNTEAFF,TGCAGTGCCGGGACCCATGGGTGGGGGAACACTGAAGCTTTCTTT
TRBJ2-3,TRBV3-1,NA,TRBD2,CASSQGTSRDTQYF,TGTGCCAGCAGCCAAGGGACTAGCCGGGATACGCAGTATTTT
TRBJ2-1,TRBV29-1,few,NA,CSVGRRNEQFF,TGCAGCGTCGGTCGCCGCAATGAGCAGTTCTTC
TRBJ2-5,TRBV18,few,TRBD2,CASSPAGEVETQYF,TGTGCCAGCTCACCGGCGGGGGAGGTAGAGACCCAGTACTTC
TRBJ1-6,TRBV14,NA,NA,CASSQGPGLGALHF,TGTGCCAGCAGCCAAGGTCCAGGGCTAGGAGCCCTCCACTTT
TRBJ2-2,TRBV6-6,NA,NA,CASTTRGTSTGELFF,TGTGCCAGCACCACCCGAGGGACGAGCACCGGGGAGCTGTTTTTT
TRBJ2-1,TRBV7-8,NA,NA,CASSALTFSYNEQFF,TGTGCCAGCAGCGCCCTTACCTTCTCCTACAATGAGCAGTTCTTC
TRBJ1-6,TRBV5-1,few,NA,CASSLDGQRYSPLHF,TGCGCCAGCAGCTTAGATGGACAGCGATATTCACCCCTCCACTTT
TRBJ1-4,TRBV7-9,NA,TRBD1,CASSHRDRAKLFF,TGTGCCAGCAGCCACAGGGACAGGGCCAAACTGTTTTTT
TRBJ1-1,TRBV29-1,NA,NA,CSVEDPGRGVGAFF,TGCAGCGTTGAAGATCCGGGCAGGGGTGTTGGGGCTTTCTTT
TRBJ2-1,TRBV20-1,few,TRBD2,CSATRTSVDYNEQFF,TGCAGTGCCACGAGGACTAGCGTAGACTACAATGAGCAGTTCTTC
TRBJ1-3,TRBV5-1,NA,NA,CASSLDQITGPSGNTIYF,TGCGCCAGCAGCTTGGATCAAATAACAGGGCCCTCTGGAAACACCATATATTTT
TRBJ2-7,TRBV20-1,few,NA,CSASATLGSYEQYF,TGCAGTGCTAGTGCGACTCTGGGCTCCTACGAGCAGTACTTC
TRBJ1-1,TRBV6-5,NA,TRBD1,CASSRGLYTEAFF,TGTGCCAGCAGTAGGGGGCTGTACACTGAAGCTTTCTTT
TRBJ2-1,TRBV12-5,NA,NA,CASGLVRSGDNEQFF,TGTGCTAGTGGTTTGGTGAGGTCGGGGGATAATGAGCAGTTCTTC
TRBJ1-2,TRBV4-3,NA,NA,CASSQDLTANYGYTF,TGCGCCAGCAGCCAAGATCTTACAGCCAACTATGGCTACACCTTC
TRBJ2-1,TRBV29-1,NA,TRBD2,CSAPWGEGYNEQFF,TGCAGCGCCCCCTGGGGGGAGGGTTACAATGAGCAGTTCTTC
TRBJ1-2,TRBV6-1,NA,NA,CASSEDKDRSNYGYTF,TGTGCCAGCAGTGAGGACAAAGACAGATCTAACTATGGCTACACCTTC
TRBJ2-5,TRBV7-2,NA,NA,CASSPTGPIVETQYF,TGTGCCAGCAGCCCTACCGGGCCGATTGTTGAGACCCAGTACTTC
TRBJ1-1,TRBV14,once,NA,CASSQIRGAEAFF,TGTGCCAGCAGCCAAATTAGGGGCGCTGAAGCTTTCTTT
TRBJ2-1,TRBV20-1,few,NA,CSADDHNEQFF,TGCAGTGCTGACGACCACAATGAGCAGTTCTTC
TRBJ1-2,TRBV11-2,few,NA,CASSFGTCGYTF,TGTGCCAGCAGCTTCGGCACATGTGGCTACACCTTC
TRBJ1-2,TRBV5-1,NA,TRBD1,CASSFQLASQGMTGGYTF,TGCGCCAGCAGCTTTCAGCTCGCTTCACAGGGGATGACGGGAGGCTACACCTTC
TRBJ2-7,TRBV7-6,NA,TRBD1,CASSKRQGDEQYF,TGTGCCAGCAGCAAGAGACAGGGCGACGAGCAGTACTTC
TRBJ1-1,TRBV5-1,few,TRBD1,CASSRDRGLKTEAFF,TGCGCCAGCAGCCGGGACAGGGGGCTGAAGACTGAAGCTTTCTTT
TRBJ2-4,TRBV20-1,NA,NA,CSARVGQAKNIQYF,TGCAGTGCTAGAGTAGGGCAAGCCAAAAACATTCAGTACTTC
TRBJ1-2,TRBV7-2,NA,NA,CASSSSRALYGYTF,TGTGCCAGCAGCTCAAGCCGGGCCCTCTATGGCTACACCTTC
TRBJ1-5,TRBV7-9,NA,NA,CASSLGGTVNQPQHF,TGTGCCAGCAGCTTGGGGGGTACGGTGAATCAGCCCCAGCATTTT
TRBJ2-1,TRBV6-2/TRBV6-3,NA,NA,CASSYSGGGYNNEQFF,TGTGCCAGCAGTTACTCGGGAGGGGGGTATAATAATGAGCAGTTCTTC
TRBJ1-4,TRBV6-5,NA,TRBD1,CASSPGGTGNEKLFF,TGTGCCAGCAGCCCCGGGGGGACAGGGAATGAAAAACTGTTTTTT
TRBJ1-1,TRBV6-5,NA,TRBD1,CTSRRLGQGTEAFF,TGTACCAGCAGACGATTGGGACAGGGGACTGAAGCTTTCTTT
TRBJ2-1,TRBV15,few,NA,CATQRTESYNEQFF,TGTGCCACACAGAGGACAGAATCCTACAATGAGCAGTTCTTC
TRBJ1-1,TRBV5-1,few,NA,CASSLGIRLSNTEAFF,TGCGCCAGCAGCTTGGGTATCAGACTTTCGAACACTGAAGCTTTCTTT
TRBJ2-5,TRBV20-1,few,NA,CSADPQGETQYF,TGCAGTGCCGACCCTCAGGGAGAGACCCAGTACTTC